One sample yielded the 25 T cell receptor beta chains listed below, sequenced in a study of blood T cell repertoires in COVID-19. Assay: immunoSEQ multiplex PCR; the TCRdb copy retains only in-frame clones and omits some. The sample lists around 300,000 clones; 80% to 95% were seen once. Sequencing input: PBMCs or T cells enriched from blood (not recorded which). Receptors were obtained from a woman aged 25 to 39 who had recovered from COVID-19.

The CDR3 loop is CASSFGSYANQPQHF. The DNA of the CDR3 is TGTGCCAGCAGTTTTGGCTCTTATGCCAATCAGCCCCAGCATTTT. This chain connects TRBV28 to TRBJ1-5; D gene uncertain. The CDR3 loop spans 15 amino acids. Germline loops: CDR1 MDHEN, CDR2 SYDVKM. V lost 3 bases to trimming and J lost 3 bases, with 12 bases between them.

The chain is built from TRBV4-3 and TRBJ1-6; no reliable D call. The V end was cut by 3 bases, the J end by 6 bases, with 15 bases between. Germline values: CDR1 LGHNA, CDR2 YSLEER. The CDR3 consists of 16 residues. CDR3 sequence: CASSQMAGMANSPLHF. DNA of the CDR3: TGCGCCAGCAGCCAGATGGCGGGGATGGCTAATTCACCCCTCCACTTT.

This chain links TRBV9 with TRBJ1-6; D is unclear. CDR3 size: 14 residues. Trimming took off 0 bases at V and 7 bases at J, with 8 bases between the two ends. Germline V lookup: CDR1 SGDLS, CDR2 YYNGEE. CDR3 sequence reads: CASSVVEFNSPLHF. The CDR3 DNA is TGTGCCAGCAGCGTAGTAGAATTCAATTCACCCCTCCACTTT.

CDR3 sequence: CASSVDPTGRVSDTQYF. The CDR3 DNA follows: TGTGCCAGCAGCGTAGATCCTACAGGGAGGGTCTCAGATACGCAGTATTTT. V usage is TRBV9 and J usage is TRBJ2-3, with D perhaps TRBD2 (7 bases). Germline-derived CDR1 and CDR2 are SGDLS and YYNGEE. The CDR3 runs to 17 residues. V shed 0 bases and J shed 4 bases, with 18 bases lying between them.

V usage is TRBV7-6 and J usage is TRBJ1-2; 9 nucleotides match TRBD1. V shed 1 base, J shed 3 bases, and the junction held 9 bases outside the gene matches. This CDR3 has 17 residues. From germline, CDR1 is SGHVS and CDR2 FNYEAQ. CDR3 region: CASSLVATGGADYGYTF. The CDR3 DNA sequence: TGTGCCAGCAGCTTAGTAGCTACAGGGGGCGCCGACTATGGCTACACCTTC.

The chain has TRBV3-1 (or the pseudogene TRBV3-2) and TRBJ2-7; 11 bases are a match to TRBD2. Germline-derived CDR1 and CDR2 are LGHDT and YNNKEL (reference sequence). This CDR3 region has 17 residues. V dropped 5 bases and J dropped 0; count of bases not matched to a gene: 9. The CDR3 sequence: CASSAGTSGKVSYEQYF. The CDR3 bases are TGTGCCAGCAGCGCCGGGACTAGCGGAAAAGTCTCCTACGAGCAGTACTTC.

This chain uses TRBV5-1 with TRBJ2-2; 7 nucleotides align to TRBD1. This CDR3 is built from 15 residues. Germline V gives CDR1 SGHRS, CDR2 YFSETQ. V shed 4 bases and J 0 bases; nucleotides not matched to a gene: 3. The CDR3 nucleotides are TGCGCCAGCAGCACGGGACAGACGAACACCGGGGAGCTGTTTTTT. Its protein product is CASSTGQTNTGELFF. Supplemented by reference TRBV5-1 and TRBJ2-2, the full variable domain reads KAGVTQTPRYLIKTRGQQVTLSCSPISGHRSVSWYQQTPGQGLQFLFEYFSETQRNKGNFPGRFSGRQFSNSRSEMNVSTLELGDSALYLCASSTGQTNTGELFFGEGSRLTVL.

The chain links TRBV19 to TRBJ1-2; 7 bases are shared with TRBD1. CDR1 is LNHDA and CDR2 is SQIVND in the germline V gene (reference sequence). CDR3 size: 15 residues. V trimming: 5 bases; J trimming: 4 bases; junction bases outside the gene matches: 10. CDR3 region: CASSADREGGYGYTF. The CDR3 DNA reads TGTGCCAGTAGTGCCGACAGGGAAGGAGGCTATGGCTACACCTTC. Full variable domain (outside the CDR3, taken from reference TRBV19 and TRBJ1-2): DGGITQSPKYLFRKEGQNVTLSCEQNLNHDAMYWYRQDPGQGLRLIYYSQIVNDFQKGDIAEGYSVSREKKESFPLTVTSAQKNPTAFYLCASSADREGGYGYTFGSGTRLTVV.

The CDR3 DNA reads TGCGCCAGCAGCCAAGATTATGGGGAGACGGGAAACACCATATATTTT. Protein sequence: CASSQDYGETGNTIYF. The chain uses TRBV4-1 and TRBJ1-3; D unclear. Germline-derived CDR1 and CDR2 are MGHRA and YSYEKL. V was shortened by 0 bases and J by 4 bases, with 13 bases between the two germline ends. The CDR3 has 16 amino acids.

This clone has only one observation. V gene TRBV2 combines with J gene TRBJ1-1; the D gene is possibly TRBD1 (5 bases). Trimming removed 3 bases from V and 3 bases from J, with 11 bases in between. The CDR3 contains 14 residues. From germline, CDR1 is SNHLY and CDR2 FYNNEI. CDR3 sequence: CASSEGHPYTEAFF. The CDR3 DNA is TGTGCCAGCAGTGAGGGGCATCCGTACACTGAAGCTTTCTTT.

This clone has only one observation. The chain uses TRBV19 and TRBJ2-7; 9 bases are shared with TRBD2. There are 18 residues in the CDR3. Germline CDR1 is LNHDA and CDR2 is SQIVND (reference sequence). V was clipped by 5 bases and J by 1 base; unmatched bases: 15. The CDR3 here is CASSSMPTTSGTSYEQYF. The CDR3 region has the DNA TGTGCCAGTAGTTCAATGCCTACGACTAGCGGTACGTCCTACGAGCAGTACTTC.

The chain combines TRBV5-1 with TRBJ2-7; 7 nucleotides align to TRBD1. From germline, CDR1 is SGHRS and CDR2 YFSETQ. This CDR3 is 15 amino acids long. With 4 bases clipped from V and 6 bases from J, the junction kept 13 bases outside the gene matches. CDR3 nucleotide sequence: TGCGCCAGCAGCCCACCCGGGACAGCACCGCTCGAGCAGTACTTC. Translated: CASSPPGTAPLEQYF.

Note on this clone: This could be a read error, since a much larger clone is one nucleotide away. The sample has other DNA sequences that encode this CDR3 too. V usage is TRBV9 and J usage is TRBJ2-1; 9 nucleotides match TRBD2. This CDR3 is 15 amino acids long. With V trimmed by 2 bases and J by 0 bases, 0 bases remained unmatched. Germline CDR1 and CDR2: SGDLS and YYNGEE. CDR3 region: CASSVSGSSYNEQFF. The CDR3 bases are TGTGCCAGCAGCGTTAGCGGGAGCTCCTACAATGAGCAGTTCTTC.

The V gene is TRBV5-6, the J gene TRBJ1-2; 7 bases agree with TRBD1. The germline CDR1 and CDR2 sequences are SGHDT and YYEEEE. The ends lost 1 base at V and 8 bases at J; junction bases unmatched: 5. The CDR3 is 13 residues long. CDR3 bases: TGTGCCAGCAGCTTGCGTCGACAGGGCGGCTACACCTTC. Protein: CASSLRRQGGYTF.

The rearrangement joins TRBV7-9 to TRBJ1-2; a possible D gene is TRBD1 (5 bases). V lost 1 base to trimming and J lost 1 base, with 10 bases between them. Germline V gene lookup returns CDR1 SEHNR and CDR2 FQNEAQ (reference sequence). The CDR3 runs to 15 residues. The CDR3 loop is CASSLVSGGNYGYTF. As DNA, the CDR3 is TGTGCCAGCAGCTTAGTCTCGGGGGGTAACTATGGCTACACCTTC.

The chain has TRBV10-2 and TRBJ2-1, with TRBD1 matching 10 bases. The junction had 12 bases not matched to a gene; V was cut back by 9 bases and J by 7 bases. Germline V gene data show CDR1 as WSHSY and CDR2 as SAAADI. The CDR3 is 15 amino acids. CDR3 nucleotides: TGCGCCAGTCGGGGACCGACAGGGGGCGTTAATGAGCAGTTCTTC. Protein sequence: CASRGPTGGVNEQFF.

The genes are TRBV7-6 and TRBJ2-5, with D perhaps matching TRBD2 (5 bases). Germline V lookup: CDR1 SGHVS, CDR2 FNYEAQ. V was clipped by 1 base and J by 5 bases, with 8 bases between them. CDR3 size: 13 residues. CDR3 bases: TGTGCCAGCAGCTTAGGAGGGTGGGAGACCCAGTACTTC. Protein sequence: CASSLGGWETQYF. Full variable domain (rest looked up from reference TRBV7-6 and TRBJ2-5): GAGVSQSPRYKVTKRGQDVALRCDPISGHVSLYWYRQALGQGPEFLTYFNYEAQQDKSGLPNDRFSAERPEGSISTLTIQRTEQRDSAMYRCASSLGGWETQYFGPGTRLLVL.

This clone was observed a few times. The chain links TRBV6-4 to TRBJ2-2; D is undetermined. Trimming took off 0 bases at V and 4 bases at J, with 12 bases between the two ends. The CDR3 loop spans 16 amino acids. The V gene's germline CDR1 is MRHNA and CDR2 SNTAGT. The CDR3 DNA reads TGTGCCAGCAGTGACTCTGTAAACAGACCCACCGGGGAGCTGTTTTTT. This gives the protein CASSDSVNRPTGELFF.

The chain links TRBV29-1 to TRBJ2-1, with D possibly TRBD1 on 5 matching bases. The CDR3 covers 12 residues. Germline lookup yields CDR1 SQVTM and CDR2 ANQGSEA. The germline V and J ends were trimmed by 4 bases and 4 bases, with 8 bases remaining between them. The CDR3 sequence is CSVARGYNEQFF. The CDR3 DNA reads as TGCAGCGTTGCTAGGGGTTACAATGAGCAGTTCTTC.

The chain uses TRBV7-3 and TRBJ2-1, with D possibly being TRBD2 (5 bases). Germline CDR1 reads SGHTA; CDR2 reads FQGTGA. There are 15 residues in the CDR3. The V gene lost 5 bases and the J gene lost 4 bases, with 15 bases spanning the gap. As DNA, the CDR3 is TGTGCCAGCAGCCCCCAAGCGGTTACTTACAATGAGCAGTTCTTC. This translates into CASSPQAVTYNEQFF.

This chain uses TRBV14 with TRBJ2-4, with 8 bases aligning to TRBD2. The CDR3 is 14 residues long. The germline V gene has CDR1 SGHDN and CDR2 FVKESK. V was pared by 5 bases and J by 6 bases, with 6 bases of the junction left unmatched. CDR3 coding DNA: TGTGCCAGCAGCTCCTGGACTAGCAGAAACATTCAGTACTTC. It yields the protein CASSSWTSRNIQYF.

V and J are TRBV2 and TRBJ1-6; 7 nucleotides agree with TRBD1. CDR1 is SNHLY and CDR2 is FYNNEI in the germline V gene. The V gene end was trimmed by 8 bases and the J gene end by 3 bases; junction bases not matched to a gene: 4. This CDR3 spans 14 amino acids. CDR3 coding DNA: TGTGCCAGCTTGACAGGGAACTATAATTCACCCCTCCACTTT. As protein: CASLTGNYNSPLHF.

This chain links TRBV5-4 with TRBJ2-5; perhaps TRBD2 as D (5 bases). Germline V gene sequence: CDR1 SGHNT, CDR2 YYREEE (reference sequence). The CDR3 consists of 16 residues. V gave up 4 bases and J gave up 1 base, with 17 bases separating them. The CDR3 region has the DNA TGTGCCAGCAGCCTGTCTTTGACGGGAACCCAAGAGACCCAGTACTTC. Protein sequence: CASSLSLTGTQETQYF. The full variable domain, rest sourced from reference TRBV5-4 and TRBJ2-5, is ETGVTQSPTHLIKTRGQQVTLRCSSQSGHNTVSWYQQALGQGPQFIFQYYREEENGRGNFPPRFSGLQFPNYSSELNVNALELDDSALYLCASSLSLTGTQETQYFGPGTRLLVL.

The chain combines TRBV11-2 with TRBJ2-7; perhaps D is TRBD1 or TRBD2 (9 bases each). Trimming removed 2 bases from V and 1 base from J, with 24 bases in between. The CDR3 has 19 residues. Germline CDR1 is SGHAT and CDR2 is FQNNGV. The chain's CDR3 is CASSLTGQGALAGSYEQYF. The CDR3 DNA sequence: TGTGCCAGCAGCTTAACGGGACAGGGTGCCCTAGCGGGATCCTACGAGCAGTACTTC.

The rearrangement uses TRBV28 and TRBJ2-1, with TRBD1 identical over 8 bases. J gave up 0 bases and V 8 bases, and 6 bases lay outside the gene matches. This CDR3 has 15 residues. The germline CDR1 and CDR2 sequences are MDHEN and SYDVKM. CDR3 residues: CASERTGSSYNEQFF. In DNA, the CDR3 is TGTGCCAGCGAACGGACAGGGAGCTCCTACAATGAGCAGTTCTTC.